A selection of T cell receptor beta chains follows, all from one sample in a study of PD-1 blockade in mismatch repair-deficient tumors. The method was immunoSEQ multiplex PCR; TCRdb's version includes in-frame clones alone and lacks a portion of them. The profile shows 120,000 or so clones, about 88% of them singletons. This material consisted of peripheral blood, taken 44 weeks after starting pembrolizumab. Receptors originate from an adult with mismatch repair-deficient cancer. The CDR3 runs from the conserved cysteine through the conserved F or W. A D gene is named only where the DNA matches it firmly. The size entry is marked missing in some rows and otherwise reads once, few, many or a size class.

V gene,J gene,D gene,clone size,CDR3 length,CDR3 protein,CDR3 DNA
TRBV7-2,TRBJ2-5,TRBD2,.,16,CASSSNGLAGGETQYF,TGTGCCAGCAGCTCGAACGGACTAGCGGGCGGGGAGACCCAGTACTTC
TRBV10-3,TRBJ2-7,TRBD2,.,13,CAIRGGLAGEQYF,TGTGCCATCAGGGGCGGACTAGCGGGCGAGCAGTACTTC
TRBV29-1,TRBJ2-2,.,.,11,CSVGGSGELFF,TGCAGCGTTGGGGGGTCCGGGGAGCTGTTTTTT
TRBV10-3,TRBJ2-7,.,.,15,CAISDRSRGSYEQYF,TGTGCCATCAGTGATAGATCCAGGGGTTCCTACGAGCAGTACTTC
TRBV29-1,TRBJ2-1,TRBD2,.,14,CSVDNGRAMNEQFF,TGCAGCGTTGATAACGGGAGGGCCATGAATGAGCAGTTCTTC
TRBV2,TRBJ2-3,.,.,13,CASSYSGTDTQYF,TGTGCCAGCAGCTACTCTGGCACAGATACGCAGTATTTT
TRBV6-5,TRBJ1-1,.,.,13,CASSYRGNTEAFF,TGTGCCAGCAGTTACAGAGGGAACACTGAAGCTTTCTTT
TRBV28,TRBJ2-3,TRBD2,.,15,CASSLLAGGADTQYF,TGTGCCAGCAGTTTACTAGCGGGAGGCGCAGATACGCAGTATTTT
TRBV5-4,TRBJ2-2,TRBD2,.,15,CASSPSGATTGELFF,TGTGCCAGCAGCCCTAGCGGGGCGACCACCGGGGAGCTGTTTTTT
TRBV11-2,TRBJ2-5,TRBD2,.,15,CASSLVPAGVETQYF,TGTGCCAGCAGCTTAGTCCCAGCGGGGGTGGAGACCCAGTACTTC
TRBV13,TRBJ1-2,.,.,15,CASSPPAGAPYGYTF,TGTGCCAGCAGCCCCCCTGCTGGGGCCCCCTATGGCTACACCTTC
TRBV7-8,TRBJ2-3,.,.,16,CASSLVSGRAPDTQYF,TGTGCCAGCAGCTTAGTTTCAGGGCGGGCGCCAGATACGCAGTATTTT
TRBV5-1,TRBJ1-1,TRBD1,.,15,CASSLARQGSTEAFF,TGCGCCAGCAGCTTGGCCCGACAGGGAAGTACTGAAGCTTTCTTT
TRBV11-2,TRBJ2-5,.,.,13,CASSLGGQETQYF,TGTGCCAGCAGCTTGGGGGGTCAAGAGACCCAGTACTTC
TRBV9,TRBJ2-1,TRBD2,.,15,CASSVGLAGTNEQFF,TGTGCCAGCAGCGTAGGACTAGCGGGTACAAATGAGCAGTTCTTC
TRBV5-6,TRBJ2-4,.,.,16,CASSLDRGLAKNIQYF,TGTGCCAGCAGCTTGGATAGGGGGTTAGCCAAAAACATTCAGTACTTC
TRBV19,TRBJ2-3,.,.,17,CASSIGAGSRHGDTQYF,TGTGCCAGTAGTATAGGGGCCGGGAGCAGGCACGGAGATACGCAGTATTTT
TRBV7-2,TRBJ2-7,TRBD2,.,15,CASSPLAGGVYEQYF,TGTGCCAGCAGCCCCCTGGCGGGAGGGGTCTACGAGCAGTACTTC
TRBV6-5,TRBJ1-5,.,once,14,CASSLLSGNQPQHF,TGTGCCAGCAGTCTTCTCTCCGGCAATCAGCCCCAGCATTTT
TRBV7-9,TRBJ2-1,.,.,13,CASSPTANNEQFF,TGTGCCAGCAGCCCGACAGCTAACAATGAGCAGTTCTTC
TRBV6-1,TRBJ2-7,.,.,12,CASKGESYEQYF,TGTGCCAGCAAGGGGGAATCCTACGAGCAGTACTTC
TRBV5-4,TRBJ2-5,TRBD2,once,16,CASSPLRTSAQETQYF,TGTGCCAGCAGCCCGTTGCGGACTAGCGCTCAAGAGACCCAGTACTTC
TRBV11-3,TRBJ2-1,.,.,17,CASSLGPGPSLHNEQFF,TGTGCCAGCAGCTTAGGGCCGGGACCAAGCCTTCACAATGAGCAGTTCTTC
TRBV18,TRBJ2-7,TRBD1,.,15,CASSLRTGLTYEQYF,TGTGCCAGCTCACTTCGGACAGGATTGACCTACGAGCAGTACTTC
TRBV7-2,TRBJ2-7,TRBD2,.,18,CASSLRETSGRKHYEQYF,TGTGCCAGCAGCTTACGTGAGACTAGCGGGAGAAAACACTACGAGCAGTACTTC
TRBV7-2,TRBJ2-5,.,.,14,CASSLGGSQETQYF,TGTGCCAGCAGCTTGGGTGGGTCACAAGAGACCCAGTACTTC
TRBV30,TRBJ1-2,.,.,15,CAWSVLGTPNYGYTF,TGTGCCTGGAGTGTACTGGGGACTCCTAACTATGGCTACACCTTC
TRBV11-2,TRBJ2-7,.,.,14,CASSFKGLSYEQYF,TGTGCCAGCAGCTTTAAGGGGCTATCCTACGAGCAGTACTTC
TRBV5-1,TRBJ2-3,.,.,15,CASSLTRPYTDTQYF,TGCGCCAGCAGCTTGACCAGGCCTTACACAGATACGCAGTATTTT
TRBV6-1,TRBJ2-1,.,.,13,CASSEAGGPEQFF,TGTGCCAGCAGTGAAGCGGGGGGTCCCGAGCAGTTCTTC
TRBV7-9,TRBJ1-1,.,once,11,CASSLASEAFF,TGTGCCAGCAGCTTAGCGTCTGAAGCTTTCTTT
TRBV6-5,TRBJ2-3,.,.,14,CASRTGWSTDTQYF,TGTGCCAGCAGGACAGGATGGAGCACAGATACGCAGTATTTT
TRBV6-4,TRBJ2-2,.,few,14,CASSDSPGPGELFF,TGTGCCAGCAGTGACTCGCCAGGGCCCGGGGAGCTGTTTTTT
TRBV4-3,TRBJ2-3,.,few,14,CASKPTISTDTQYF,TGCGCCAGCAAGCCTACCATTAGCACAGATACGCAGTATTTT
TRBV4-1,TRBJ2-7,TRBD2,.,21,CASSHGGSATGTSGRAHEQYF,TGCGCCAGCAGCCACGGCGGTTCCGCTACCGGGACTAGCGGGAGGGCCCACGAGCAGTACTTC
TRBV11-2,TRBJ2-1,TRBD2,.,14,CASMAGVPTNEQFF,TGTGCCAGCATGGCGGGAGTACCTACCAATGAGCAGTTCTTC
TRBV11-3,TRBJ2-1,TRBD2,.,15,CASSHGTNGRNEQFF,TGTGCCAGCAGTCACGGGACTAACGGGAGAAATGAGCAGTTCTTC
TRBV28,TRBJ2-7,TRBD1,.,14,CASSPTTGSYEQYF,TGTGCCAGCAGTCCAACGACAGGGTCCTACGAGCAGTACTTC
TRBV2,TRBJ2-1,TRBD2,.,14,CASSERLAGDEQFF,TGTGCCAGCAGTGAAAGGCTGGCGGGAGATGAGCAGTTCTTC
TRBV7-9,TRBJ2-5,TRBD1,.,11,CASSSGTGADF,TGTGCCAGCAGCTCCGGGACAGGGGCGGACTTC
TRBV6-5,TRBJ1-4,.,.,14,CASSYGRAGEKLFF,TGTGCCAGCAGTTATGGGAGGGCCGGCGAAAAACTGTTTTTT
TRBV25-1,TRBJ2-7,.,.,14,CASSEFGHTYEQYF,TGTGCCAGCAGTGAATTCGGACATACCTACGAGCAGTACTTC
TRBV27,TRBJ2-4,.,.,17,CASSPAPPTRAKNIQYF,TGTGCCAGCAGTCCAGCCCCCCCGACACGAGCCAAAAACATTCAGTACTTC
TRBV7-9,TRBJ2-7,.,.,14,CASSLQASSYEQYF,TGTGCCAGCAGCTTACAAGCGAGTTCCTACGAGCAGTACTTC
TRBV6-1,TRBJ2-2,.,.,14,CASRTESGAGELFF,TGTGCCAGCAGGACAGAGTCTGGCGCCGGGGAGCTGTTTTTT